Given below is one TCR beta chain in context. The data originate from a study of CD8 T cells in Susac syndrome. It was with random hexamers that roughly 0.5 to 1 ug RNA was reverse transcribed. By means of immunoSEQ multiplex PCR, TCR beta CDR3 spanning 54 Vbeta and 13 Jbeta underwent amplification. Using its own MiXCR run on the immunoSEQ multiplex PCR reads, TCRdb lists one record per CDR3 protein. In the table there are approximately 120,000 distinct CDR3 sequences, 85% to 95% of which are singletons. The study sequenced TCR beta in blood CD8+ and CD4+ T cells. Stable or active relapsing-remitting multiple sclerosis, untreated and meeting revised McDonald criteria, defined the controls. Isolation of CD8+ and CD4+ T cells was performed negatively, whereas enrichment of TEMRA cells was done by FACS. The germline gives CDR1 LGHDT, CDR2 YNNKEL (reference sequence). The CDR3 is made up of 16 amino acids. The V and J ends lost 3 bases and 0 bases respectively, with 9 bases between them.

Sequenced: CD8+ T cells from PBMCs. The origin of this receptor is a human donor with multiple sclerosis. The chain carries TRBV3-1 and TRBJ2-6; tentative D call: TRBD1 (5 bases). The CDR3 DNA reads TGTGCCAGCAGCCACCGACAGTACTCTGGGGCCAACGTCCTGACTTTC. It specifies CASSHRQYSGANVLTF.